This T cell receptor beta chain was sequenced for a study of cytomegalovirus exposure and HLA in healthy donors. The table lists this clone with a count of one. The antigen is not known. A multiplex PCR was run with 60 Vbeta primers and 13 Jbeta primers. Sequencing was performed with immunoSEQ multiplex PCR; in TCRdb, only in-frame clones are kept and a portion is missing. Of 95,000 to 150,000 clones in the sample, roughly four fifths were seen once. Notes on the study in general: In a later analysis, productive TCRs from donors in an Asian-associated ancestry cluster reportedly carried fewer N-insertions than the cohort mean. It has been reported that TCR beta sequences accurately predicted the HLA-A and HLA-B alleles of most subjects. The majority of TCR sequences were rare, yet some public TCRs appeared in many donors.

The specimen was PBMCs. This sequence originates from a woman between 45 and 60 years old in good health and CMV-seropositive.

The CDR3 reads CASSLGGRWDYEQYF. The DNA of the CDR3 is TGTGCCAGCAGCTTGGGGGGGAGGTGGGACTACGAGCAGTACTTC. J is TRBJ2-7 and V is TRBV5-4, with a tentative D call TRBD2 (6 bases). V was trimmed by 0 bases and J by 3 bases, leaving 13 bases between them. The CDR3 extends over 15 amino acids. The germline V gene encodes CDR1 SGHNT and CDR2 YYREEE (reference sequence).